What follows is one T cell receptor beta chain and its context. Study processing details: Scientists estimated how many nucleated cells there were by amplifying reference gene primers. Here immunoSEQ multiplex PCR was the method, and the copy in TCRdb shows in-frame clones only, minus some. The V and J calls and clone size come from that table; D and trimming were worked out from the DNA. The repertoire holds 200,000 to 300,000 clones, more than 75% seen once, with 9% to 15% in the top ten. Germline V gene sequence: CDR1 MNHEY, CDR2 SMNVEV (reference sequence). Trimming shortened V by 5 bases and J by 0 bases, and 11 bases separated the two germline ends. This CDR3 comprises 15 residues. The sample belongs to a study of blood T cell repertoires in COVID-19.

This rearrangement joins TRBV27 to TRBJ2-1; D possibly corresponds to TRBD2 (5 bases). This TCR was recovered from a man older than 75 with acute or convalescent COVID-19. Source material: peripheral blood. DNA of the CDR3: TGTGCCAGCAGTCCAGACGAGGGCTCCTACAATGAGCAGTTCTTC. Amino acids: CASSPDEGSYNEQFF.